Reported below is one T cell receptor beta chain. Its antigen is as yet unknown. cDNA encoding TCR beta was synthesized via 5'RACE template switching incorporating UMIs. TCRdb reprocessed the 5' RACE reads and keeps a single row for each CDR3 protein, giving no DNA. This sample contains 400,000 to 500,000 distinct CDR3 sequences. This record comes from a study of T cells expressing NK-cell markers. Study summary: HCMV seropositivity characterized seven of the eight sequenced donors, and seronegativity one. The study, taken as a whole, reports: The study left the HCMV specificity of expanded NKG2C+ T cell clones unresolved.

The sequenced sample consisted of blood T cells: a sorted CD56 or NKG2C T cell subset, CD4+ or CD8+ T cells, or bulk PBMC T cells (not recorded which). The receptor comes from a woman between 18 and 70 years old in good health.

This chain's CDR3 is CASSFLSGQGGSWNNEQFF. The chain couples TRBV7-8 to TRBJ2-1; TCRdb's assignment of TRBD1 cannot be checked, as there is no DNA. The CDR3 spans 19 residues. In germline, CDR1 is SGHVS, CDR2 FQNEAQ.